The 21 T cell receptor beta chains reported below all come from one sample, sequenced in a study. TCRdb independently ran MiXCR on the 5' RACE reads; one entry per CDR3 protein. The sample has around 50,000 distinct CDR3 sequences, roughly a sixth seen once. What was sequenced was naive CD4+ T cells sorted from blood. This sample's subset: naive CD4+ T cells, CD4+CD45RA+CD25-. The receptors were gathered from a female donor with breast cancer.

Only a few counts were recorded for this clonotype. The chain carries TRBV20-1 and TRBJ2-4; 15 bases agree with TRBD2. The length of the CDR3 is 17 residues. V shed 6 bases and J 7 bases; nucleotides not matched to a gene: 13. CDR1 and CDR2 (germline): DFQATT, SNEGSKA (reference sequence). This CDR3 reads CSARGLAGGPYRNIQYF. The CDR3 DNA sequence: TGCAGTGCCCGTGGACTAGCGGGAGGGCCGTATCGGAACATTCAGTACTTC.

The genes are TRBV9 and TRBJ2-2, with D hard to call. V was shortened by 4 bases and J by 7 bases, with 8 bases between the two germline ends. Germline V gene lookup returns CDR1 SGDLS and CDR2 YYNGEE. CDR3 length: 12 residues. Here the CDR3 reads CASSSPLGELFF. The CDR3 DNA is TGTGCCAGCAGCTCTCCCCTCGGGGAGCTGTTTTTT.

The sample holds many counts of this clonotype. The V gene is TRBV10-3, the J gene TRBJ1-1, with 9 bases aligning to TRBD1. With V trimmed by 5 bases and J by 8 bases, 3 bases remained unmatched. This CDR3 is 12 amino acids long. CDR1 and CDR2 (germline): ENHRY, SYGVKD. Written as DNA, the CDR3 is TGTGCCATCAGTCCCGGGACAGGGGAAGCTTTCTTT. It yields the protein CAISPGTGEAFF.

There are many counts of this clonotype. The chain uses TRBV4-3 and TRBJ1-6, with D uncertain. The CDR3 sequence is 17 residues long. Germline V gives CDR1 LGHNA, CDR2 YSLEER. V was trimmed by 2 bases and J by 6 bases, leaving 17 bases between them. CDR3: CASSQLVGNTANSPLHF. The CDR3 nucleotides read TGCGCCAGCAGCCAACTGGTAGGGAATACAGCTAATTCACCCCTCCACTTT.

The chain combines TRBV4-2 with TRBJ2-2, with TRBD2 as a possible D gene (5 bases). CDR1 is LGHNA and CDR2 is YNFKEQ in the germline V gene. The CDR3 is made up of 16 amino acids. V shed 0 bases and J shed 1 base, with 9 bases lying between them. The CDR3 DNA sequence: TGTGCCAGCAGCCAAGAGAGCGGACGGAACACCGGGGAGCTGTTTTTT. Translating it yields CASSQESGRNTGELFF.

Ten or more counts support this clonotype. CDR3 sequence reads: CSVVTRDSSYEQYF. The CDR3 bases are TGCAGCGTCGTGACACGGGACAGCTCCTACGAGCAGTACTTC. The chain is built from TRBV29-1 and TRBJ2-7; 7 bases align to TRBD1. V shed 6 bases, J shed 0 bases, and the junction held 8 bases outside the gene matches. This CDR3 is built from 14 residues. Germline lookup yields CDR1 SQVTM and CDR2 ANQGSEA.

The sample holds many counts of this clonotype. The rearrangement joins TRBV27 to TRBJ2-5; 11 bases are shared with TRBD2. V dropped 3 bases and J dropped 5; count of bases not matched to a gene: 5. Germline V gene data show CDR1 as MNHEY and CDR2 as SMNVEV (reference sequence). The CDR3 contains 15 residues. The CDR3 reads CASSFQTSGVETQYF. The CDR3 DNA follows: TGTGCCAGCAGTTTCCAGACTAGCGGGGTGGAGACCCAGTACTTC.

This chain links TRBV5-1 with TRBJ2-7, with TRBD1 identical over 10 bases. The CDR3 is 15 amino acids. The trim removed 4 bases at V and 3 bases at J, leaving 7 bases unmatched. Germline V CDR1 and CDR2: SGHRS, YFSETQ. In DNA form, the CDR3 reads TGCGCCAGCAGCGCTGAAAGGACAGGGGGCTACGAGCAGTACTTC. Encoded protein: CASSAERTGGYEQYF.

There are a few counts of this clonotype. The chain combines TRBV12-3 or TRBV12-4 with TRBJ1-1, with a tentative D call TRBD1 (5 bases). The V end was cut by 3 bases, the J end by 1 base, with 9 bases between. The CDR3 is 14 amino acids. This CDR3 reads CASSFAQGNTEAFF. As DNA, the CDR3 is TGTGCCAGCAGTTTTGCTCAGGGGAACACTGAAGCTTTCTTT.

The CDR3 loop reads CASRGASGRVSYEQYF. The DNA for the CDR3 is TGTGCCAGCAGGGGTGCAAGCGGGAGGGTTTCCTACGAGCAGTACTTC. This chain joins TRBV6-1 and TRBJ2-7; 10 bases align to TRBD2. The CDR3 covers 16 residues. Germline values: CDR1 MNHNS, CDR2 SASEGT. Trimming took 6 bases from V and 1 from J; bases not matched to a gene: 9.

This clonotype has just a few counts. CDR3 sequence (DNA): TGTGCCAGCAGCCTACCGGGACAGGAACGAGGCACTGAAGCTTTCTTT. As protein: CASSLPGQERGTEAFF. This chain uses TRBV7-9 with TRBJ1-1, with 8 bases fitting TRBD1. The J segment lost 4 bases and the V segment lost 5 bases, leaving 12 bases of the junction unmatched. Germline CDR1 and CDR2: SEHNR and FQNEAQ (reference sequence). The CDR3 is made up of 16 amino acids.

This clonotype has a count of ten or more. In nucleotides, the CDR3 is TGCAGTGCTAGACCTAGCGTCACAGATACGCAGTATTTT. Protein product: CSARPSVTDTQYF. V usage is TRBV20-1 and J usage is TRBJ2-3; the D gene is possibly TRBD2 (6 bases). V lost 2 bases to trimming and J lost 2 bases, with 8 bases between them. Germline V gives CDR1 DFQATT, CDR2 SNEGSKA (reference sequence). The CDR3 sequence is 13 residues long.

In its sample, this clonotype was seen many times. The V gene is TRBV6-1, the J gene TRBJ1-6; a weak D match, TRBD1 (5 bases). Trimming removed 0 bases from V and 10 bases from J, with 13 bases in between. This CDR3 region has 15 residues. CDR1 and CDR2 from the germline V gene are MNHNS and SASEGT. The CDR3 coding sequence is TGTGCCAGCAGTGAAGCCCTAGGGGTCGGGTCACCCCTCCACTTT. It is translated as CASSEALGVGSPLHF.

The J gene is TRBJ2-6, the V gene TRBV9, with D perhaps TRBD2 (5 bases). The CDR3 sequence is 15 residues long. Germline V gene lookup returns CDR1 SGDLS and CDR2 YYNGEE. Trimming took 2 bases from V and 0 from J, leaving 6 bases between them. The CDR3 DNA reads TGTGCCAGCAGCGTCGGGAACTCTGGGGCCAACGTCCTGACTTTC. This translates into CASSVGNSGANVLTF.

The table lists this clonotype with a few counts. The chain's CDR3 is CSVKGSYNSPLHF. In nucleotides, the CDR3 is TGCAGTGTGAAGGGATCCTATAATTCACCCCTCCACTTT. This rearrangement joins TRBV20-1 to TRBJ1-6; D gene ambiguous. Trimming took 7 bases from V and 1 from J, leaving 8 bases between them. This CDR3 region has 13 residues. Per germline, CDR1 DFQATT and CDR2 SNEGSKA (reference sequence).

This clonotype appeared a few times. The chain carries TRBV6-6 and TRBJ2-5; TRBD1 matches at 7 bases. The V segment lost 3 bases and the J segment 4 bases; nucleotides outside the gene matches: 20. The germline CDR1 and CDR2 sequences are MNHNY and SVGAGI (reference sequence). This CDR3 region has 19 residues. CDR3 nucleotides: TGTGCCAGCAGTTATATGCAGAGGCCACTACAGGGGCTCAGAGAGACCCAGTACTTC. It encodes CASSYMQRPLQGLRETQYF.

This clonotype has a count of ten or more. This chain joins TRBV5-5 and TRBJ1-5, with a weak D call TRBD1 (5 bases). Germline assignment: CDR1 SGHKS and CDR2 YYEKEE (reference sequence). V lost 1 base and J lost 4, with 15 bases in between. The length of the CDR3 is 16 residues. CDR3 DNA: TGTGCCAGCAGCTTGTTTGAAGGGGCGAGAAATCAGCCCCAGCATTTT. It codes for CASSLFEGARNQPQHF.

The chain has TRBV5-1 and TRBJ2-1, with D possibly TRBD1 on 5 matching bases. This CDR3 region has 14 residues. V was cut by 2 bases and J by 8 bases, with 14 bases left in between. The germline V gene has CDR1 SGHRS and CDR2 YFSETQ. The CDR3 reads CASSLAGSWDEQFF. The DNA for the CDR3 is TGCGCCAGCAGCTTAGCAGGGTCTTGGGATGAGCAGTTCTTC.

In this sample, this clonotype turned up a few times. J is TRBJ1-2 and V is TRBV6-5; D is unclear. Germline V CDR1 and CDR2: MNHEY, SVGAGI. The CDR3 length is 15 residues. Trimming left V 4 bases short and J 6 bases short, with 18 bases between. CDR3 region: CASSSYGATVHGYTF. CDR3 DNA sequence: TGTGCCAGCAGTTCCTACGGAGCGACGGTTCATGGCTACACCTTC.

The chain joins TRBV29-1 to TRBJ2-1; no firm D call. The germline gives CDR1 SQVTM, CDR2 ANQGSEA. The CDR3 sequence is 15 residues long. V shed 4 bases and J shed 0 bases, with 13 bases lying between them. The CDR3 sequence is CSVVRTPSSYNEQFF. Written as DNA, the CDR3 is TGCAGCGTTGTTAGGACCCCCAGCTCCTACAATGAGCAGTTCTTC.

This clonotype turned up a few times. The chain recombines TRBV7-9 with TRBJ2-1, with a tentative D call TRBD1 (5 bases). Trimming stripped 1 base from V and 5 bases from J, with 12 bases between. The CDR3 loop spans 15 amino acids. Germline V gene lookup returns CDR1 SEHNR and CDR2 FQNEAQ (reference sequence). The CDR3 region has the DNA TGTGCCAGCAGCTTAGGGGTGACAGTCAACAATGAGCAGTTCTTC. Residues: CASSLGVTVNNEQFF.